A selection of T cell receptor beta chains follows, all from one sample in a study of OX40 agonist ivuxolimab in advanced cancers. Here immunoSEQ multiplex PCR was the method, and the copy in TCRdb shows in-frame clones only, minus some. The data hold roughly 60,000 clones, with approximately 84% observed a single time. Sequencing used CD4+ or CD8+ T cells sorted from blood, obtained in a trial of the OX40 agonist ivuxolimab. These receptors all stem from an adult with an advanced solid tumor such as melanoma, head and neck, liver or kidney cancer. Both conserved end residues are part of each CDR3. The order of the fields is V gene, J gene, D gene, clone size, CDR3 protein, CDR3 DNA. A D gene is named only where the DNA matches it firmly. Expanded clones are given a class, and other clones once, few, many or no size at all.

v_gene: TRBV5-4
j_gene: TRBJ2-1
d_gene: .
abundance: once
CDR3aa: CASSSGGGFEQFF
CDR3nt: TGTGCCAGCAGCTCGGGGGGCGGGTTTGAGCAGTTCTTC

v_gene: TRBV6-1
j_gene: TRBJ2-7
d_gene: TRBD1
abundance: .
CDR3aa: CASTSGQGRAEQYF
CDR3nt: TGTGCCAGCACATCCGGACAGGGGAGGGCCGAGCAGTACTTC

v_gene: TRBV27
j_gene: TRBJ2-3
d_gene: .
abundance: .
CDR3aa: CASNPLRGTSTDTQYF
CDR3nt: TGTGCCAGCAATCCCTTACGGGGGACTAGCACAGATACGCAGTATTTT

v_gene: TRBV5-4
j_gene: TRBJ2-7
d_gene: TRBD2
abundance: .
CDR3aa: CASSSGLAEPYEQYF
CDR3nt: TGTGCCAGCAGCTCGGGACTAGCGGAACCCTACGAGCAGTACTTC

v_gene: TRBV29-1
j_gene: TRBJ2-7
d_gene: .
abundance: .
CDR3aa: CSVEEATAYSYEQYF
CDR3nt: TGCAGCGTTGAAGAGGCGACAGCCTACTCCTACGAGCAGTACTTC

v_gene: TRBV9
j_gene: TRBJ2-1
d_gene: TRBD2
abundance: .
CDR3aa: CASSALASGRSTSTRNEQFF
CDR3nt: TGTGCCAGCAGCGCCCTGGCTAGCGGCCGTTCCACCTCAACCCGCAATGAGCAGTTCTTC

v_gene: TRBV6-5
j_gene: TRBJ1-5
d_gene: TRBD1
abundance: .
CDR3aa: CASRDRVNQPQHF
CDR3nt: TGTGCCAGCAGGGACAGGGTTAATCAGCCCCAGCATTTT

v_gene: TRBV7-3
j_gene: TRBJ2-3
d_gene: TRBD1
abundance: .
CDR3aa: CASSLTRPGQGDTDTQYF
CDR3nt: TGTGCCAGCAGCTTAACACGTCCCGGACAGGGTGACACAGATACGCAGTATTTT

v_gene: TRBV12-5
j_gene: TRBJ2-2
d_gene: .
abundance: few
CDR3aa: CASGLEYTGELFF
CDR3nt: TGTGCTAGTGGTTTGGAGTACACCGGGGAGCTGTTTTTT

v_gene: TRBV6-5
j_gene: TRBJ2-7
d_gene: TRBD1
abundance: .
CDR3aa: CASSRAGGPYEQYF
CDR3nt: TGTGCCAGCTCCCGGGCAGGGGGCCCCTACGAGCAGTACTTC

v_gene: TRBV28
j_gene: TRBJ2-5
d_gene: .
abundance: .
CDR3aa: CASSLLEGTGETQYF
CDR3nt: TGTGCCAGCAGTTTACTAGAGGGTACGGGAGAGACCCAGTACTTC

v_gene: TRBV27
j_gene: TRBJ2-1
d_gene: TRBD1
abundance: .
CDR3aa: CASRHDRAQFF
CDR3nt: TGTGCCAGCAGGCACGACAGGGCGCAGTTCTTC

v_gene: TRBV6-1
j_gene: TRBJ1-2
d_gene: TRBD1
abundance: .
CDR3aa: CASSEAGQGADYGYTF
CDR3nt: TGTGCCAGCAGTGAAGCAGGACAGGGGGCTGACTATGGCTACACCTTC

v_gene: TRBV5-1
j_gene: TRBJ2-5
d_gene: TRBD1
abundance: .
CDR3aa: CASSFQGAPETQYF
CDR3nt: TGCGCCAGCAGCTTCCAGGGGGCGCCGGAGACCCAGTACTTC

v_gene: TRBV6-1
j_gene: TRBJ1-2
d_gene: .
abundance: once
CDR3aa: CASLSVPIWGGYTF
CDR3nt: TGTGCCAGTTTGTCCGTCCCAATTTGGGGTGGCTACACCTTC

v_gene: TRBV30
j_gene: TRBJ1-6
d_gene: TRBD1
abundance: many
CDR3aa: CAWSGDRSGSPLHF
CDR3nt: TGTGCCTGGAGTGGGGACAGGTCGGGGTCACCCCTCCACTTT

v_gene: TRBV5-4
j_gene: TRBJ2-1
d_gene: TRBD2
abundance: .
CDR3aa: CASSQGLAGDNEQFF
CDR3nt: TGTGCCAGCAGCCAGGGACTAGCGGGGGACAATGAGCAGTTCTTC

v_gene: TRBV4-1
j_gene: TRBJ2-7
d_gene: TRBD1
abundance: .
CDR3aa: CASSHHTRVTGQGMGEQYF
CDR3nt: TGCGCCAGCAGCCACCACACAAGGGTGACGGGACAGGGCATGGGGGAGCAGTACTTC

v_gene: TRBV10-3
j_gene: TRBJ2-5
d_gene: .
abundance: .
CDR3aa: CAISESVIRGGETQYF
CDR3nt: TGTGCCATCAGTGAGTCTGTAATCCGGGGCGGGGAGACCCAGTACTTC

v_gene: TRBV19
j_gene: TRBJ1-5
d_gene: TRBD1
abundance: .
CDR3aa: CASRDRERNQPQHF
CDR3nt: TGTGCCAGTCGGGACAGGGAGAGGAATCAGCCCCAGCATTTT

v_gene: TRBV5-5
j_gene: TRBJ2-7
d_gene: .
abundance: .
CDR3aa: CASSLLGEQYF
CDR3nt: TGTGCCAGCAGCCTCTTAGGGGAGCAGTACTTC

v_gene: TRBV7-2
j_gene: TRBJ1-3
d_gene: TRBD1
abundance: .
CDR3aa: CASSFGTGRSGNTIYF
CDR3nt: TGTGCCAGCAGCTTCGGGACAGGGAGGTCGGGAAACACCATATATTTT

v_gene: TRBV28
j_gene: TRBJ1-2
d_gene: .
abundance: .
CDR3aa: CASSLLTMDNSNYGYTF
CDR3nt: TGTGCCAGCAGTTTACTGACAATGGACAACTCTAACTATGGCTACACCTTC

v_gene: TRBV7-2
j_gene: TRBJ2-7
d_gene: .
abundance: .
CDR3aa: CASSPRRGLYEQYF
CDR3nt: TGTGCCAGCAGCCCGCGGAGGGGCCTTTACGAGCAGTACTTC

v_gene: TRBV7-2
j_gene: TRBJ2-1
d_gene: .
abundance: once
CDR3aa: CASSLGPYNEQFF
CDR3nt: TGTGCCAGCAGCTTGGGACCTTACAATGAGCAGTTCTTC

v_gene: TRBV29-1
j_gene: TRBJ2-1
d_gene: .
abundance: .
CDR3aa: CSVLRHAGDEQFF
CDR3nt: TGCAGCGTTCTCCGGCATGCCGGCGATGAGCAGTTCTTC

v_gene: TRBV10-3
j_gene: TRBJ2-7
d_gene: TRBD1
abundance: .
CDR3aa: CAIRGDRLYEQYF
CDR3nt: TGTGCCATCAGAGGGGACAGGTTGTACGAGCAGTACTTC